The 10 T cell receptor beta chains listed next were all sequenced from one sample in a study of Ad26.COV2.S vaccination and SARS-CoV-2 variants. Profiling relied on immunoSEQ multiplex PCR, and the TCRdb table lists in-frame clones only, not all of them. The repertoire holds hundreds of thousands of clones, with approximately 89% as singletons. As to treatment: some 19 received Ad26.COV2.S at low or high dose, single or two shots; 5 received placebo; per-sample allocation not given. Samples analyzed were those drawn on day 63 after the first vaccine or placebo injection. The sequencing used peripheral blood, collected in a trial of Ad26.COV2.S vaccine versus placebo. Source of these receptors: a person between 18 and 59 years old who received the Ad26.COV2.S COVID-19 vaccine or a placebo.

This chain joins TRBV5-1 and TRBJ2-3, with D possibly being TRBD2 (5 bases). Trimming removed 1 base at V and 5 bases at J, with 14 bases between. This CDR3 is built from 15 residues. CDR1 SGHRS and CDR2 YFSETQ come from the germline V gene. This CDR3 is CASSLPDWPLDTQYF. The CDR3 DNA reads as TGCGCCAGCAGCTTGCCGGACTGGCCTTTAGATACGCAGTATTTT.

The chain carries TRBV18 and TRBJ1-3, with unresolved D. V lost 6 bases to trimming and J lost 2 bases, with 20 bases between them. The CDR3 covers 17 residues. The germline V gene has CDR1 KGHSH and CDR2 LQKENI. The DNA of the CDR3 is TGTGCCAGCTCCCCCCGGGCCCCCTCTCCCACTGGAAACACCATATATTTT. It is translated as CASSPRAPSPTGNTIYF.

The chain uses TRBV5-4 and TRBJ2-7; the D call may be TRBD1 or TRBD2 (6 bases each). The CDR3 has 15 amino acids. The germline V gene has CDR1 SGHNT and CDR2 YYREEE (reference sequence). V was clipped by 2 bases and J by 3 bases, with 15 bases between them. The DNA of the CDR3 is TGTGCCAGCAGCTTCGGCGGGGACATCATCTACGAGCAGTACGTC. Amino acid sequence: CASSFGGDIIYEQYV.

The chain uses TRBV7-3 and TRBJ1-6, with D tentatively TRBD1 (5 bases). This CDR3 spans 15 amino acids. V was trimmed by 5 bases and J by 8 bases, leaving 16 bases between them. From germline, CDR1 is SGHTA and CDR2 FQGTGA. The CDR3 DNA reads TGTGCCAGCAGCCCAGGGACGGGTCGGTATTCACCCCTCCACTTT. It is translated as CASSPGTGRYSPLHF. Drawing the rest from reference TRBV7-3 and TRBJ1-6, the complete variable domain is GAGVSQTPSNKVTEKGKYVELRCDPISGHTALYWYRQSLGQGPEFLIYFQGTGAADDSGLPNDRFFAVRPEGSVSTLKIQRTERGDSAVYLCASSPGTGRYSPLHFGNGTRLTVT.

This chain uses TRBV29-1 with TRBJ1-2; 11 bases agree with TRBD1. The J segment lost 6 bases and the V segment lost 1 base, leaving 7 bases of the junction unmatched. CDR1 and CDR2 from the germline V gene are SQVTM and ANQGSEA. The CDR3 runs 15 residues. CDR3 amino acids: CSVEVPWTGGDGYTF. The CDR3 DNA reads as TGCAGCGTTGAAGTACCCTGGACAGGGGGCGATGGCTACACCTTC.

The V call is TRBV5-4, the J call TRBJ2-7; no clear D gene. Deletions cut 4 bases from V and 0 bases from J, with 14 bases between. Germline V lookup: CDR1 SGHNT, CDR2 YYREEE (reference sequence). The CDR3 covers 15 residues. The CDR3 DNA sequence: TGTGCCAGCAGCCAGACCCACCTTCCCTCCTACGAGCAGTACTTC. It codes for CASSQTHLPSYEQYF. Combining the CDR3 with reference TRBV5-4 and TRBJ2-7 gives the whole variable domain ETGVTQSPTHLIKTRGQQVTLRCSSQSGHNTVSWYQQALGQGPQFIFQYYREEENGRGNFPPRFSGLQFPNYSSELNVNALELDDSALYLCASSQTHLPSYEQYFGPGTRLTVT.

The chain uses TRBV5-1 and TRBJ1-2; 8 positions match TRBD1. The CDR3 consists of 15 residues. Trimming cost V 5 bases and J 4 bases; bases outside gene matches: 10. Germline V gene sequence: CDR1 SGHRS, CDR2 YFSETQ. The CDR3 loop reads CASRGNGQGLYGYTF. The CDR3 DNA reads TGCGCCAGCAGGGGGAACGGACAGGGACTCTATGGCTACACCTTC.

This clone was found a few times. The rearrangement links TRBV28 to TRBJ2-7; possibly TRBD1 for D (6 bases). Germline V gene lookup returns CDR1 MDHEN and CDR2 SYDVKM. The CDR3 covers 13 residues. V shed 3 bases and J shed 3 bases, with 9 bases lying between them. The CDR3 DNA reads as TGTGCCAGCAGTTTGGGACATTTCTACGAGCAGTACTTC. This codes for CASSLGHFYEQYF. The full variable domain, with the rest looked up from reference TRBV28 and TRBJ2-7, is DVKVTQSSRYLVKRTGEKVFLECVQDMDHENMFWYRQDPGLGLRLIYFSYDVKMKEKGDIPEGYSVSREKKERFSLILESASTNQTSMYLCASSLGHFYEQYFGPGTRLTVT.

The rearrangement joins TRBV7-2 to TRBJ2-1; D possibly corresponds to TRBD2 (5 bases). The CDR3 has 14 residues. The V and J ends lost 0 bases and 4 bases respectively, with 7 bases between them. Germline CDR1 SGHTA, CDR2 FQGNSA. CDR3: CASSLALEYNEQFF. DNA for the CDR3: TGTGCCAGCAGCTTAGCACTAGAATACAATGAGCAGTTCTTC.

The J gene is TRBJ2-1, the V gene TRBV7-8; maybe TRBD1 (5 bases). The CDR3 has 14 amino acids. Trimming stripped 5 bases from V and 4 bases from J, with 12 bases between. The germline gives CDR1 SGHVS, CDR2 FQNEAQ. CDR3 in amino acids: CASSRARQYNEQFF. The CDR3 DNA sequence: TGTGCCAGCAGCCGAGCCCGACAGTACAATGAGCAGTTCTTC.